What follows are 24 T cell receptor beta chains derived from one specimen sequenced in a study of cytomegalovirus exposure and HLA in healthy donors. PCR used 60 Vbeta primers and 13 Jbeta primers. Sequencing was performed with immunoSEQ multiplex PCR; in TCRdb, only in-frame clones are kept and a portion is missing. The sample contains 55,000 to 65,000 clones, about four fifths of which appear only once. Specimen: PBMCs. These receptors originate from a man aged 25-45 years in good health and CMV-seropositive.

The chain recombines TRBV10-3 with TRBJ2-7; maybe TRBD2 (5 bases). The CDR3 is made up of 14 amino acids. Germline V gene lookup returns CDR1 ENHRY and CDR2 SYGVKD. Trimming took 0 bases from V and 5 from J, leaving 11 bases between them. The CDR3 coding sequence is TGTGCCATCAGTGAGTCAGGCGGGTCCCACGAGCAGTACTTC. Translated: CAISESGGSHEQYF.

V and J are TRBV5-1 and TRBJ2-3, with 8 bases matching TRBD1. Germline V CDR1 and CDR2: SGHRS, YFSETQ. This CDR3 has 14 residues. V was clipped by 2 bases and J by 6 bases; unmatched bases: 5. The chain's CDR3 is CASSFQGARDTQYF. In nucleotides, the CDR3 is TGCGCCAGCAGCTTTCAGGGGGCAAGGGATACGCAGTATTTT.

This chain connects TRBV7-2 to TRBJ1-2; a weak D match, TRBD1 (5 bases). Per the germline V gene, CDR1 is SGHTA and CDR2 is FQGNSA. The germline V and J ends were trimmed by 2 bases and 6 bases, with 19 bases remaining between them. The CDR3 is 16 residues long. Written as DNA, the CDR3 is TGTGCCAGCAGCTTAATGAAGTCCGGGCAGGGTAATGGCTACACCTTC. It yields the protein CASSLMKSGQGNGYTF. Filled out from reference TRBV7-2 and TRBJ1-2, the complete variable domain reads GAGVSQSPSNKVTEKGKDVELRCDPISGHTALYWYRQSLGQGLEFLIYFQGNSAPDKSGLPSDRFSAERTGGSVSTLTIQRTQQEDSAVYLCASSLMKSGQGNGYTFGSGTRLTVV.

This rearrangement joins TRBV9 to TRBJ1-2, with 8 bases that match TRBD1. The CDR3 is 12 residues long. Per germline, CDR1 SGDLS and CDR2 YYNGEE. Trimming removed 4 bases from V and 7 bases from J; junction bases left unmatched: 3. The CDR3 nucleotides read TGTGCCAGCAGCTCAGGACAGGGTGGCTACACCTTC. Amino acids: CASSSGQGGYTF.

The rearrangement links TRBV28 to TRBJ1-2, with TRBD1 matching 9 bases. Losses at the gene ends were 3 bases for V and 6 bases for J; bases not matched to a gene: 5. The CDR3 has 14 residues. The germline V gene has CDR1 MDHEN and CDR2 SYDVKM. The DNA for the CDR3 is TGTGCCAGCAGTTTCGGACAGGGGACGAATGGCTACACCTTC. This translates into CASSFGQGTNGYTF.

This clone occurred a few times. The J gene is TRBJ1-6, the V gene TRBV27, with D possibly TRBD1 on 6 matching bases. Between the trimmed V and J ends, which lost 7 bases and 9 bases, there was a span of 22 bases. This CDR3 is 16 amino acids long. From germline, CDR1 is MNHEY and CDR2 SMNVEV (reference sequence). The DNA for the CDR3 is TGTGCCAGCACATACAAGACGGGGGGCGCTTTTTCACCCCTCCACTTT. Amino acids: CASTYKTGGAFSPLHF.

This clone was seen a handful of times. J is TRBJ1-3 and V is TRBV4-2, with no clear D. This CDR3 is 17 amino acids long. V lost 4 bases to trimming and J lost 2 bases, with 18 bases between them. Germline-derived CDR1 and CDR2 are LGHNA and YNFKEQ. CDR3 in DNA: TGTGCCAGCAGCCTCCTGGCCGGGGAAACTGCTGGAAACACCATATATTTT. It specifies CASSLLAGETAGNTIYF.

Only one count was recorded for this clone. V usage is TRBV30 and J usage is TRBJ1-1, with D uncertain. Germline loops: CDR1 GTSNPN, CDR2 SVGIG (reference sequence). The V and J ends lost 0 bases and 12 bases respectively, with 11 bases between them. This CDR3 has 11 residues. The CDR3 sequence: CAWSVERKTFF. CDR3 in DNA: TGTGCCTGGAGTGTTGAGAGGAAAACTTTCTTT. The variable domain in full, with the rest retrieved from reference TRBV30 and TRBJ1-1, is SQTIHQWPATLVQPVGSPLSLECTVEGTSNPNLYWYRQAAGRGLQLLFYSVGIGQISSEVPQNLSASRPQDRQFILSSKKLLLSDSGFYLCAWSVERKTFFGQGTRLTVV.

This clone has more than one count but fewer than ten. This rearrangement joins TRBV5-1 to TRBJ1-5; 9 bases are shared with TRBD1. This CDR3 is built from 14 residues. Germline V lookup: CDR1 SGHRS, CDR2 YFSETQ. Trimming took 4 bases from V and 4 from J; bases not matched to a gene: 3. CDR3 in amino acids: CASSTGTGNQPQHF. The CDR3 DNA reads TGCGCCAGCAGCACCGGGACAGGGAATCAGCCCCAGCATTTT.

V usage is TRBV27 and J usage is TRBJ1-2; 7 bases agree with TRBD1. Germline V gene sequence: CDR1 MNHEY, CDR2 SMNVEV (reference sequence). Trimming took 6 bases from V and 4 from J; bases not matched to a gene: 8. The CDR3 has 14 residues. The CDR3 region has the DNA TGTGCCAGCAGACGCGCGGGACAGATCTATGGCTACACCTTC. It is translated as CASRRAGQIYGYTF.

The chain links TRBV6-1 to TRBJ1-5; possible D gene TRBD1, 6 bases. Per germline, CDR1 MNHNS and CDR2 SASEGT. V was cut by 7 bases and J by 7 bases, with 14 bases left in between. The CDR3 is made up of 13 amino acids. The CDR3 DNA is TGTGCCAGCAAACCAGGGGACCAACAGCCCCAGCATTTT. It codes for CASKPGDQQPQHF.

This clone was recorded only once. The rearrangement joins TRBV7-2 to TRBJ1-5; D might be TRBD1 (6 bases). In germline, CDR1 is SGHTA, CDR2 FQGNSA. V lost 3 bases and J 7 bases, leaving 10 bases between the germline ends. This CDR3 has 13 amino acids. The CDR3 spells CASSFGRGQPQHF. The CDR3, as DNA: TGTGCCAGCAGCTTTGGCAGGGGCCAGCCCCAGCATTTT.

The J gene is TRBJ2-7, the V gene TRBV4-1, with D perhaps TRBD2 (5 bases). The V end was cut by 0 bases, the J end by 2 bases, with 14 bases between. Germline-derived CDR1 and CDR2 are MGHRA and YSYEKL. This CDR3 region has 16 residues. Here the CDR3 reads CASSQDRRTVPYEQYF. CDR3 DNA sequence: TGCGCCAGCAGCCAAGACAGGAGGACTGTCCCCTACGAGCAGTACTTC.

V and J are TRBV27 and TRBJ2-5, with 11 bases lining up with TRBD2. After removal of 5 bases from V and 5 bases from J, the junction contained 7 bases not matched to a gene. The CDR3 has 15 residues. The germline V gene has CDR1 MNHEY and CDR2 SMNVEV (reference sequence). CDR3 sequence reads: CASSDSGGAGETQYF. Here the CDR3 DNA reads TGTGCCAGCAGTGATAGCGGGGGGGCCGGGGAGACCCAGTACTTC.

V and J are TRBV5-1 and TRBJ2-6; TRBD2 might be the D (6 bases). CDR3 length equals 18 residues. V lost 2 bases and J 2 bases, leaving 17 bases between the germline ends. Looked up from germline, CDR1 is SGHRS and CDR2 is YFSETQ. CDR3 DNA sequence: TGCGCCAGCAGCTTCGGAGGGGCCGGTCTTACTGGGGCCAACGTCCTGACTTTC. It is translated as CASSFGGAGLTGANVLTF.

Remarks on this clone: The junction shows a germline mismatch at one end, possibly a read error. The V gene is TRBV7-9, the J gene TRBJ2-5, with TRBD1 matching over 9 bases. The assigned J gene may be wrong: the sequence end matches TRBJ2-7 better. Per the germline V gene, CDR1 is SEHNR and CDR2 is FQNEAQ (reference sequence). The CDR3 extends over 16 amino acids. The CDR3 DNA is TGTTCCAGCAGCTTTGGGAGCGGGACAGGGCCGTACGAGCAGTACTTC. The encoded protein is CSSSFGSGTGPYEQYF.

This clone occurred a few times. The chain is built from TRBV4-3 and TRBJ2-2; D is unresolved. There are 14 residues in the CDR3. V lost 3 bases and J lost 3, with 8 bases in between. Looked up from germline, CDR1 is LGHNA and CDR2 is YSLEER. The CDR3 DNA follows: TGCGCCAGCAGCCATCCCGGGTACACCGGGGAGCTGTTTTTT. Its translation is CASSHPGYTGELFF.

This clone counts as medium-sized. This chain connects TRBV6-5 to TRBJ1-1; D remains unclear. The CDR3 is 13 residues long. The germline V gene has CDR1 MNHEY and CDR2 SVGAGI. Between the trimmed V and J ends, which lost 8 bases and 0 bases, there was a span of 10 bases. CDR3: CASSAEVNTEAFF. The DNA of the CDR3 is TGTGCCAGCTCAGCGGAGGTGAACACTGAAGCTTTCTTT.

About this clone itself: Other DNA sequences of this sample code for an identical CDR3. V is TRBV2 and J is TRBJ2-7; 9 nucleotides match TRBD1. This CDR3 spans 13 amino acids. Germline V gene data show CDR1 as SNHLY and CDR2 as FYNNEI. J gave up 6 bases and V 5 bases, and 5 bases lay outside the gene matches. Written as DNA, the CDR3 is TGTGCCAGCAGTCTGGGACAGGGTGGCGAGCAGTACTTC. Translating gives CASSLGQGGEQYF.

J is TRBJ1-1 and V is TRBV9, with D possibly matching TRBD1 (5 bases). Trimming cost V 5 bases and J 1 base, with 12 bases left between them. CDR1 is SGDLS, CDR2 YYNGEE, per germline. The length of the CDR3 is 14 residues. The CDR3 protein is CASRSDSSNTEAFF. The CDR3 DNA reads TGTGCCAGCAGATCTGACAGCTCGAACACTGAAGCTTTCTTT. The full variable domain, rest sourced from reference TRBV9 and TRBJ1-1, is DSGVTQTPKHLITATGQRVTLRCSPRSGDLSVYWYQQSLDQGLQFLIQYYNGEERAKGNILERFSAQQFPDLHSELNLSSLELGDSALYFCASRSDSSNTEAFFGQGTRLTVV.

In the case of this clone: Other DNA sequences from this sample encode an identical CDR3 as well. The chain is built from TRBV4-1 and TRBJ2-7, with 8 bases lining up with TRBD2. The CDR3 sequence is 19 residues long. The V gene end was trimmed by 0 bases and the J gene end by 0 bases; junction bases not matched to a gene: 13. The germline V gene has CDR1 MGHRA and CDR2 YSYEKL. In DNA form, the CDR3 reads TGCGCCAGCAGCCAAGACCGTCCGATCACGGGGGGGTCCTCCTACGAGCAGTACTTC. Protein: CASSQDRPITGGSSYEQYF.

This chain joins TRBV6-5 and TRBJ1-2; no clear D. The CDR3 totals 12 residues. V was trimmed by 5 bases and J by 0 bases, leaving 4 bases between them. Germline V CDR1 and CDR2: MNHEY, SVGAGI. The CDR3 DNA sequence: TGTGCCAGCAGTACGGCTAACTATGGCTACACCTTC. This gives the protein CASSTANYGYTF.

This chain uses TRBV28 with TRBJ1-2, with 8 bases fitting TRBD1. The CDR3 consists of 13 residues. From germline, CDR1 is MDHEN and CDR2 SYDVKM. The J segment lost 5 bases and the V segment lost 6 bases, leaving 5 bases of the junction unmatched. CDR3 bases: TGTGCCAGCAGGGCAGGGGGCGGGTATGGCTACACCTTC. Translating it yields CASRAGGGYGYTF.

This rearrangement joins TRBV29-1 to TRBJ2-5; 7 bases agree with TRBD2. CDR3 length equals 13 residues. The trim removed 4 bases at V and 1 base at J, leaving 3 bases unmatched. Germline assignment: CDR1 SQVTM and CDR2 ANQGSEA. CDR3 in DNA: TGCAGCGTTGGGGAGGGGCTCCAAGAGACCCAGTACTTC. This encodes CSVGEGLQETQYF.